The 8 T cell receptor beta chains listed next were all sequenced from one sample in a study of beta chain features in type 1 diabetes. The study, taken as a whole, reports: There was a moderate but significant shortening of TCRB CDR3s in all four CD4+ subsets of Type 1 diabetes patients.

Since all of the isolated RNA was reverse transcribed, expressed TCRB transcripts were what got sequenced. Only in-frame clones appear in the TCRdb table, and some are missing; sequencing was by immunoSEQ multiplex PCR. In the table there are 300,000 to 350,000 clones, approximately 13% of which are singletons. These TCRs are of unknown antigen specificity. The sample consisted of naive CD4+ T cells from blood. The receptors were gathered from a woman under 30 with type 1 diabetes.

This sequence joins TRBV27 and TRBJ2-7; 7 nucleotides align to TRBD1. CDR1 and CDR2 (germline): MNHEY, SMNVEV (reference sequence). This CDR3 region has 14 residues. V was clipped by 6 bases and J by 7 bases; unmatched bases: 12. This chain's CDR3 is CASSLGGLLGEQYV. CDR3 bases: TGTGCCAGCAGCTTAGGGGGCCTCTTGGGTGAGCAGTACGTC.

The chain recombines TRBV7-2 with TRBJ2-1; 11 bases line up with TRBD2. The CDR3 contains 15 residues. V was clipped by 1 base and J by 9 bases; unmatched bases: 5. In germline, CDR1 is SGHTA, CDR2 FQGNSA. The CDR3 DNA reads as TGTGCCAGCAGCTTAGATGGCCTAGCGGGAGGTGAGCAGTTCTTC. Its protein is CASSLDGLAGGEQFF.

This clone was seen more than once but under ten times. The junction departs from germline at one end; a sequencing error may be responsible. DNA of the CDR3: TGTGCCTGGGGTGTTAACTTGAACACTGAAGCTTTCTTT. It is translated as CAWGVNLNTEAFF. This sequence joins TRBV30 and TRBJ1-1; D not resolved. This CDR3 is 13 amino acids long. CDR1 and CDR2 from the germline V gene are GTSNPN and SVGIG (reference sequence).

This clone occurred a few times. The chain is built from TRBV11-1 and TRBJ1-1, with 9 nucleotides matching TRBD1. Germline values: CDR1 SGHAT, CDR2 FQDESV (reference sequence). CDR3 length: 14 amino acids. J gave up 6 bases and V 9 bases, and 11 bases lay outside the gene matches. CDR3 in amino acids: CASYRDRDSAEAFF. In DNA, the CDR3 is TGTGCCAGTTACCGGGACAGGGATAGCGCTGAAGCTTTCTTT.

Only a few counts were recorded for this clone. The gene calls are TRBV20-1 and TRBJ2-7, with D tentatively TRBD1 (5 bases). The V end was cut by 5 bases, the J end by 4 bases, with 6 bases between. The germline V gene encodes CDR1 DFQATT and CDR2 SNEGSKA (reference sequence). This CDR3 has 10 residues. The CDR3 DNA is TGCAGTGCTGACAGATACGAGCAGTACTTC. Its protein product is CSADRYEQYF.

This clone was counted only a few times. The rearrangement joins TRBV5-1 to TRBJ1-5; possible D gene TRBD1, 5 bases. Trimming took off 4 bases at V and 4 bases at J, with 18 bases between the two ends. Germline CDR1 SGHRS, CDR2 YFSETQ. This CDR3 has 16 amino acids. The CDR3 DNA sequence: TGCGCCAGCAGCCCCGGACGGGTCCAGGGTAATCAGCCCCAGCATTTT. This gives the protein CASSPGRVQGNQPQHF.

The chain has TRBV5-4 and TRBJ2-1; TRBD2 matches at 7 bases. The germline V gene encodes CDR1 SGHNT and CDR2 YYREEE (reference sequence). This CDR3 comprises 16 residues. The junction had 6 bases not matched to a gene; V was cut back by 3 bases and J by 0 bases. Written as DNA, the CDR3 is TGTGCCAGCAGCTCCAAAGCGGGAAGCTCCTACAATGAGCAGTTCTTC. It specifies CASSSKAGSSYNEQFF.

The CDR3 DNA is TGTGCCAGCAGTGCGCGGGGGAGCTCCTACGAGCAGTACGTC. This encodes CASSARGSSYEQYV. The gene calls are TRBV6-5 and TRBJ2-7, with 7 positions matching TRBD2. CDR1 MNHEY and CDR2 SVGAGI come from the germline V gene. This CDR3 is 14 amino acids long. Unmatched junction bases numbered 4, after V lost 5 bases and J lost 0 bases.